This T cell receptor beta chain derives from a study of T-cell reconstitution after alpha-beta-depleted transplantation in children. Many counts were recorded for this clonotype. During its preparation, the TCRbeta library received unique molecular identifiers. TCRdb fed the PCR reads into MiXCR, producing one record per CDR3 protein. The table shows hundreds of thousands of distinct CDR3 sequences, with approximately 16% occurring only once. The CDR3 consists of 12 residues. Per germline, CDR1 SGHKS and CDR2 YYEKEE (reference sequence). Trimming pared 5 bases from V and 11 bases from J, leaving 13 bases between.

The sample in question was PBMCs from the stem cell graft donor, obtained from the stem cell graft. J is TRBJ1-4 and V is TRBV5-5; tentatively, D is TRBD1 (5 bases). The clonotype comes from a human donor who donated a stem cell graft to a child with acute myeloid leukemia. The CDR3 region is CASRSGTGKLFF. DNA for the CDR3: TGTGCCAGCAGGAGTGGGACGGGTAAACTGTTTTTT.